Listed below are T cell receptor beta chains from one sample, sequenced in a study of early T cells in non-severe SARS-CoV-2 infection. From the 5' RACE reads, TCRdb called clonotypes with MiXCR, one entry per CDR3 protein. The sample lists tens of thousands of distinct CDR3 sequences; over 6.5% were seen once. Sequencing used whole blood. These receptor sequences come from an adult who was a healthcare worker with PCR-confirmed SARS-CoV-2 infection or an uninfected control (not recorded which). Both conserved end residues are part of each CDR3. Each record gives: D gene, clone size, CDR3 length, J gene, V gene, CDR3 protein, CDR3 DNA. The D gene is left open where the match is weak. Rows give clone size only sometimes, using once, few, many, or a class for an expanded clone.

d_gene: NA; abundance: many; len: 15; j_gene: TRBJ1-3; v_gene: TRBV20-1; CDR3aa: CSARARGGAGNTIYF; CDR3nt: TGCAGTGCTAGAGCCCGGGGGGGTGCTGGAAACACCATATATTTT
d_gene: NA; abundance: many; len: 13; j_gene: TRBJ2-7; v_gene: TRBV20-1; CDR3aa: CSARAGSSYEQYF; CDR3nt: TGCAGTGCTAGAGCGGGCAGCTCCTACGAGCAGTACTTC
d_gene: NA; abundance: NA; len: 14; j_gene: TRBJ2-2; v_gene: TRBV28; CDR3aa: CASGIGGNTGELFF; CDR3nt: TGTGCCAGCGGGATTGGGGGAAACACCGGGGAGCTGTTTTTT
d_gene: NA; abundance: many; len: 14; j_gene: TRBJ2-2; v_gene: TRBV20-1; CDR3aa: CSARTPGSTGELFF; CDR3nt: TGCAGTGCTAGGACCCCGGGGAGCACCGGGGAGCTGTTTTTT
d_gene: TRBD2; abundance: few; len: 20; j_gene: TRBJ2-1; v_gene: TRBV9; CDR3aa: CASSFRTGTSGGRAYNEQFF; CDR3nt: TGTGCCAGCAGCTTTAGAACCGGGACTAGCGGGGGGCGCGCCTACAATGAGCAGTTCTTC
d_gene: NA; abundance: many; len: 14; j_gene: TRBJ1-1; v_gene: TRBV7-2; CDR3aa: CASSLVRGNTEAFF; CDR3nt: TGTGCCAGCAGCTTAGTTCGTGGGAACACTGAAGCTTTCTTT
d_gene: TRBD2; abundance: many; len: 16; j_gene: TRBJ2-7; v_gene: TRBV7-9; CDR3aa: CASSSPLGGGRYEQYF; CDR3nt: TGTGCCAGCAGCTCCCCTCTCGGTGGCGGGAGGTACGAGCAGTACTTC
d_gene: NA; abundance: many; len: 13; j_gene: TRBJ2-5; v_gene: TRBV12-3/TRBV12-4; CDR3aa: CASSFGEQETQYF; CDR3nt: TGTGCCAGCAGTTTTGGTGAACAAGAGACCCAGTACTTC
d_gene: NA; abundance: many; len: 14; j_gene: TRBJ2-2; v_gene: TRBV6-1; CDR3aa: CASRGMGNTGELFF; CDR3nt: TGTGCCAGCCGCGGGATGGGGAACACCGGGGAGCTGTTTTTT
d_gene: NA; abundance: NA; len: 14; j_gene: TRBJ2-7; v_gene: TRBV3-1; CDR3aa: CASSQNPGPYEQYF; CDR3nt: TGTGCCAGCAGCCAAAATCCGGGTCCCTACGAGCAGTACTTC
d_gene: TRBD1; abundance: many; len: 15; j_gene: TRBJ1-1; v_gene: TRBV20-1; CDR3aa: CSASGDRGMNTEAFF; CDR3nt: TGCAGTGCTAGTGGGGACAGGGGCATGAACACTGAAGCTTTCTTT
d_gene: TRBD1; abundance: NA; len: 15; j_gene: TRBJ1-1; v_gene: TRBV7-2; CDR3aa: CASSLYDRANTEAFF; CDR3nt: TGTGCCAGCAGCCTATACGACAGGGCGAACACTGAAGCTTTCTTT
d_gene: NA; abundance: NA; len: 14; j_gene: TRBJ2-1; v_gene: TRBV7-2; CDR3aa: CASSSDIGYNEQFF; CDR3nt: TGTGCCAGCAGCTCGGATATAGGCTACAATGAGCAGTTCTTC
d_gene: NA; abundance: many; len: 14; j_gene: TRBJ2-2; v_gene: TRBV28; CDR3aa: CATTGTKNTGELFF; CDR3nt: TGTGCCACTACCGGGACCAAAAACACCGGGGAGCTGTTTTTT
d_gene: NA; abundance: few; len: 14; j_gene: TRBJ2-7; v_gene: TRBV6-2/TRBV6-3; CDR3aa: CASSYVGLPYEQYF; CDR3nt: TGTGCCAGCAGTTACGTGGGGCTACCCTACGAGCAGTACTTC
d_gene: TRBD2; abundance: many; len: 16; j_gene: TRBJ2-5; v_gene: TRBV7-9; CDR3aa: CASSSSNSGVGETQYF; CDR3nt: TGTGCCAGCAGCTCCTCCAATAGCGGGGTAGGAGAGACCCAGTACTTC
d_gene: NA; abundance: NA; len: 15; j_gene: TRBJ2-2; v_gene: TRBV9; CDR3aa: CASSVFSENTGELFF; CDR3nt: TGTGCCAGCAGCGTCTTCAGTGAGAACACCGGGGAGCTGTTTTTT
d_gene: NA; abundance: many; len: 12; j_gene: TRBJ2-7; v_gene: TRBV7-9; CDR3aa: CASGGITYEQYF; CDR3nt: TGTGCCAGCGGAGGTATAACCTACGAGCAGTACTTC
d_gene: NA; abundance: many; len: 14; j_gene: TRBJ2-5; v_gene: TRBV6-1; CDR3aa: CASSEVVDAGTQYF; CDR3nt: TGTGCCAGCAGTGAAGTAGTCGATGCAGGGACCCAGTACTTC
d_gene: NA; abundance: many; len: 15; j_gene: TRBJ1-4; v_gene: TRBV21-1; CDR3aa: CASSKVRRTNEKLFF; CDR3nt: TGTGCCAGCAGCAAAGTACGGCGTACTAATGAAAAACTGTTTTTT
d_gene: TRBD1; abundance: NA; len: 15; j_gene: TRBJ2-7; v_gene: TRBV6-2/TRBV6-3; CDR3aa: CASNTLTGVVHEQYF; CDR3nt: TGTGCCAGCAATACGTTGACAGGGGTCGTTCACGAGCAGTACTTC
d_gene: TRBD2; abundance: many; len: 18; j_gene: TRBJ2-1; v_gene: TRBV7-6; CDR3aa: CASSLNPSGIDLNNEQFF; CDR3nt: TGTGCCAGCAGCTTAAACCCCAGCGGGATCGACTTAAACAATGAGCAGTTCTTC
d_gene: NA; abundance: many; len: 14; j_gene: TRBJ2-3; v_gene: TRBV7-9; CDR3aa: CASSLLGAEGTQYF; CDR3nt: TGTGCCAGCAGCCTACTCGGTGCGGAGGGTACGCAGTATTTT
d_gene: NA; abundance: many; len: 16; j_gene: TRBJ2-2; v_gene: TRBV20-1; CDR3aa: CSARGLSPSSTGELFF; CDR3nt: TGCAGTGCTAGAGGTTTGAGTCCGTCGAGCACCGGGGAGCTGTTTTTT
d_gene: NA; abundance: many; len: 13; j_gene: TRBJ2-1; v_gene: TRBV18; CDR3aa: CASSLQGYNEQFF; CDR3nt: TGTGCCAGCTCACTCCAGGGCTACAATGAGCAGTTCTTC
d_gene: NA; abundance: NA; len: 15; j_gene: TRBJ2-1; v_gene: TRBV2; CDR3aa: CASISSGADYNEQFF; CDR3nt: TGTGCCAGCATTTCGTCCGGTGCGGACTACAATGAGCAGTTCTTC
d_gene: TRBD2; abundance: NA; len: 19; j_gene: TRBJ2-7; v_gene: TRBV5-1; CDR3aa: CASSFPTGTSGRSSYEQYF; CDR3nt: TGCGCCAGCAGCTTCCCGACCGGGACTAGCGGGAGGAGCTCCTACGAGCAGTACTTC
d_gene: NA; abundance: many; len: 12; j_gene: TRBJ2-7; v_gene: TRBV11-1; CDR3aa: CASSYGKNEQYF; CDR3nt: TGTGCCAGCAGCTATGGGAAGAACGAGCAGTACTTC
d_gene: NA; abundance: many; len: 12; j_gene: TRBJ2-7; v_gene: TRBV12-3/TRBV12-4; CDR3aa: CASSTGRYGRNF; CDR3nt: TGTGCCAGCAGCACCGGACGGTATGGCCGGAACTTC
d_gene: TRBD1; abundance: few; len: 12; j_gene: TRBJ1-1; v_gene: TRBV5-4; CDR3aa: CASSYTGGEAFF; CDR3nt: TGTGCCAGCAGCTACACAGGGGGTGAAGCTTTCTTT
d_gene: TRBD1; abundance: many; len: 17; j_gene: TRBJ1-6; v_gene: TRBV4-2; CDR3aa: CASSQPQGASYNSPLHF; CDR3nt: TGTGCCAGCAGCCAACCACAGGGGGCCTCCTATAATTCACCCCTCCACTTT
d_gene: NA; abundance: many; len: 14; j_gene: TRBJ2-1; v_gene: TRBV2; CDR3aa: CASSEMGPYNEQFF; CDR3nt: TGTGCCAGCAGTGAAATGGGACCGTACAATGAGCAGTTCTTC
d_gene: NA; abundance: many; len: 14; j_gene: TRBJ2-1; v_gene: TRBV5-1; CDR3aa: CASTPSWVRNEQFF; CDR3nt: TGCGCCAGCACCCCCTCGTGGGTGCGAAATGAGCAGTTCTTC
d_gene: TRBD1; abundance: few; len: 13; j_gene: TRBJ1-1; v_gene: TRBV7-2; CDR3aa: CATSGQGNTEAFF; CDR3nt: TGTGCCACCTCTGGACAGGGGAACACTGAAGCTTTCTTT
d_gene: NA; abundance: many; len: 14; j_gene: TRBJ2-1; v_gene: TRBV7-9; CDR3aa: CASSLVPIRNEQFF; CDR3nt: TGTGCCAGCAGCTTAGTTCCCATTAGGAATGAGCAGTTCTTC
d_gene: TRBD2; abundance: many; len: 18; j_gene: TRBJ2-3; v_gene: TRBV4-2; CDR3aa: CASSQALAGGRNTDTQYF; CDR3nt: TGTGCCAGCAGCCAAGCACTAGCGGGGGGGCGGAACACAGATACGCAGTATTTT
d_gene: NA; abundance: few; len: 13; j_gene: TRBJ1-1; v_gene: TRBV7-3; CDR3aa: CASSSRQNTEAFF; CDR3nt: TGTGCCAGCAGCTCCCGGCAGAACACTGAAGCTTTCTTT
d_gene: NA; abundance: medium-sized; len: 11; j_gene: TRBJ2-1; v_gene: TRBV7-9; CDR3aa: CATTVVSEQFF; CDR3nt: TGTGCCACCACGGTCGTGAGTGAGCAGTTCTTC
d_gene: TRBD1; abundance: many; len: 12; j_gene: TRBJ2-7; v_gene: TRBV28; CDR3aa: CASNTQGNEQYF; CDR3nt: TGTGCCAGCAATACACAGGGGAATGAGCAGTACTTC
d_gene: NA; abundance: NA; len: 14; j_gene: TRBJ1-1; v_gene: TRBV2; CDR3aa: CASEAGVMNTEAFF; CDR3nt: TGTGCCAGCGAGGCTGGGGTGATGAACACTGAAGCTTTCTTT
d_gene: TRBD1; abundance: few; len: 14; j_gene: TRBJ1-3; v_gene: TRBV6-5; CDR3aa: CASSRGGEGNTIYF; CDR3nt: TGTGCCAGCAGCAGGGGGGGGGAAGGAAACACCATATATTTT
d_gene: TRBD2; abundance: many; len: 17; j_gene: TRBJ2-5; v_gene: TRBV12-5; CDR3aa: CASAPGGTSGRLETQYF; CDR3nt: TGTGCTAGTGCCCCGGGAGGGACTAGCGGGAGGTTGGAGACCCAGTACTTC
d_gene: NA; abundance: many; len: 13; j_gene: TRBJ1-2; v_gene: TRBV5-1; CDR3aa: CASSLEGTNGYTF; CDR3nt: TGCGCCAGCAGCTTGGAGGGGACTAATGGCTACACCTTC
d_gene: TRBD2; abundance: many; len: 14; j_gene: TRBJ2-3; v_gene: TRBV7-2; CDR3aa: CASTPGGTTDTQYF; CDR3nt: TGTGCCAGCACCCCGGGAGGCACCACAGATACGCAGTATTTT
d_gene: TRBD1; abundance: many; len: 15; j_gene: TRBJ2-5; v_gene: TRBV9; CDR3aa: CASSTPTGPGVTQYF; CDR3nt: TGTGCCAGCAGCACACCGACAGGGCCAGGGGTGACCCAGTACTTC
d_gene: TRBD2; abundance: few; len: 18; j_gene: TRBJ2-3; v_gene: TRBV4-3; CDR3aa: CASSQDASGKTSTDTQYF; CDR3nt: TGCGCCAGCAGCCAAGATGCTAGCGGGAAAACTAGCACAGATACGCAGTATTTT
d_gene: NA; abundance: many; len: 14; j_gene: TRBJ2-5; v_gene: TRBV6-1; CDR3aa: CASSGTVSVETQYF; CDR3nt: TGTGCCAGCAGTGGCACGGTGAGTGTGGAGACCCAGTACTTC
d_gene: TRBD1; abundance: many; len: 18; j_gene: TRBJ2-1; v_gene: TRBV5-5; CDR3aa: CASSPVGQALLSYNEQFF; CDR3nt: TGTGCCAGCAGCCCAGTGGGACAGGCGCTCTTATCCTACAATGAGCAGTTCTTC
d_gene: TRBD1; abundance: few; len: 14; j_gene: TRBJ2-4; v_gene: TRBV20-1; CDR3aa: CSARWTGDVNIQYF; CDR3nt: TGCAGTGCTAGGTGGACAGGGGATGTGAACATTCAGTACTTC
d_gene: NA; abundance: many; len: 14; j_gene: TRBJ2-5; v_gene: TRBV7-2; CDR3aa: CASSSISRIETQYF; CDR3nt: TGTGCCAGCAGCTCAATTTCTAGGATAGAGACCCAGTACTTC
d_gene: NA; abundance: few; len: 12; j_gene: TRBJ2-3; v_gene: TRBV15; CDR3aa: CATSRRGNTQYF; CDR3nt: TGTGCCACCAGCAGACGAGGAAATACGCAGTATTTT
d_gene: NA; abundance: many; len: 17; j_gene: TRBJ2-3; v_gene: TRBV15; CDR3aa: CATSREGSERSTDTQYF; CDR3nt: TGTGCCACCAGCAGAGAGGGTTCAGAGCGGAGCACAGATACGCAGTATTTT
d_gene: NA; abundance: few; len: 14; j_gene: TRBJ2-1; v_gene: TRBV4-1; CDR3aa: CASSQEKSYNEQFF; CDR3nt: TGCGCCAGCAGCCAAGAGAAAAGCTACAATGAGCAGTTCTTC
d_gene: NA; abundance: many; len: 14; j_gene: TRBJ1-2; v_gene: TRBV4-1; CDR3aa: CASSHIDTSKQHTF; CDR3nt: TGCGCCAGCAGCCACATCGACACCAGTAAACAGCACACCTTC
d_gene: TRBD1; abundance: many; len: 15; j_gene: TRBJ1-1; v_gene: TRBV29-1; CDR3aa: CSSALMTGGGGEAFF; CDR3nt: TGCAGCTCCGCCCTGATGACAGGGGGTGGGGGTGAAGCTTTCTTT
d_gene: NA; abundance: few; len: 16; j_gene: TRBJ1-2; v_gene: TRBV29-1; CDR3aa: CSVDKPQAGDGFGYTF; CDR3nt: TGCAGCGTTGATAAGCCTCAAGCGGGGGACGGATTCGGCTACACCTTC
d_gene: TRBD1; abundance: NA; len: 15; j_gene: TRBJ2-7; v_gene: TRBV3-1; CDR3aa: CASSHLRQGPHEQYF; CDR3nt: TGTGCCAGCAGCCATCTCCGACAGGGACCCCACGAGCAGTACTTC